This T cell receptor beta chain stems from a study of blood T cells in healthy people across ages. Study-wide results and limits: Significant beta diversity loss was already apparent by age approximately 42, declining roughly linearly.

The CDR3 is 15 amino acids. Per the germline V gene, CDR1 is LNHNV and CDR2 is YYDKDF (reference sequence). With 0 bases removed from V and 2 bases from J, the gap between germline ends came to 9 bases. This clonotype was found many times. Its antigen is not known. Through a sample-barcoded 5' primer and a J-beta primer mix, a second PCR was run for about 6 to 11 cycles. TCRdb itself ran the 5' RACE reads through MiXCR, one entry per CDR3 protein. The profile shows some 920,000 distinct CDR3 sequences, 51% of them singletons. The chain recombines TRBV15 with TRBJ2-3; D perhaps matches TRBD1 (6 bases). The sequence was obtained from a woman aged 60-75 years in good health. The sample was blood. The CDR3 protein is CATSRDGQSTDTQYF. CDR3 nucleotide sequence: TGTGCCACCAGCAGAGACGGACAGTCCACAGATACGCAGTATTTT.